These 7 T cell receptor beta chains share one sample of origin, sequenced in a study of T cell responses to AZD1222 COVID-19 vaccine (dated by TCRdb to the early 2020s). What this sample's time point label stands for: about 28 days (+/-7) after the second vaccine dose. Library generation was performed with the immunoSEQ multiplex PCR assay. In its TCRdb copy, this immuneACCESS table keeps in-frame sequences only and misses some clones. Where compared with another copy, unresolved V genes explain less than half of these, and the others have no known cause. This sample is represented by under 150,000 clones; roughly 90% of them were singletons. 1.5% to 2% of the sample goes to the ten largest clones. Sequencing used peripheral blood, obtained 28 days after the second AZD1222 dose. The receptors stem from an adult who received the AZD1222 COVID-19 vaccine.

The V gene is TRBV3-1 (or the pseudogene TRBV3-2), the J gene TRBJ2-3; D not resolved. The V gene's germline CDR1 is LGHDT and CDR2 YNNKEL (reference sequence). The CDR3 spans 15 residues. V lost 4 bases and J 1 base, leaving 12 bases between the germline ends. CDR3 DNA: TGTGCCAGCAGCCGAGGCGATGGGGGCACAGATACGCAGTATTTT. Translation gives CASSRGDGGTDTQYF.

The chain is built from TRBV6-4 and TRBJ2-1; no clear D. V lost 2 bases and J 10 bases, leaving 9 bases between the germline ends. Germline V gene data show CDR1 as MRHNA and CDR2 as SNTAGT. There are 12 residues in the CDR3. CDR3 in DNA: TGTGCCAGCAGTGACATTGGCAGGGAGCAGTTCTTC. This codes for CASSDIGREQFF.

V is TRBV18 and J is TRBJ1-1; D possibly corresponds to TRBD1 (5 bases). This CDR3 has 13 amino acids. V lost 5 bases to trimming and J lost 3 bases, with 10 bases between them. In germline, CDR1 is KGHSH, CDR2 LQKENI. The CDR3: CASSFSTDTEAFF. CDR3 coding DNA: TGTGCCAGCTCATTCTCGACAGACACTGAAGCTTTCTTT. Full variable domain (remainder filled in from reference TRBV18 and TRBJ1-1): NAGVMQNPRHLVRRRGQEARLRCSPMKGHSHVYWYRQLPEEGLKFMVYLQKENIIDESGMPKERFSAEFPKEGPSILRIQQVVRGDSAAYFCASSFSTDTEAFFGQGTRLTVV.

DNA for the CDR3: TGTGCCAGCAGCTGGCAGGGGGGAACTTACGAGCAGTACGTC. Its protein is CASSWQGGTYEQYV. The chain is built from TRBV5-6 and TRBJ2-7; TRBD1 is a possible D gene (7 bases). The V gene's germline CDR1 is SGHDT and CDR2 YYEEEE. The CDR3 length is 14 residues. V lost 3 bases, J lost 4 bases, and 14 bases lay in between.

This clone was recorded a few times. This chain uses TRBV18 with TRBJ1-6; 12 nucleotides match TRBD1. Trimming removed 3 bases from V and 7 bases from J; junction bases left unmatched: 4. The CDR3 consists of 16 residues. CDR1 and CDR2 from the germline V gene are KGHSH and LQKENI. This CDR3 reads CASSPGQGARNSPLHF. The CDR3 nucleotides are TGTGCCAGCTCACCGGGACAGGGGGCGCGAAATTCACCCCTCCACTTT.

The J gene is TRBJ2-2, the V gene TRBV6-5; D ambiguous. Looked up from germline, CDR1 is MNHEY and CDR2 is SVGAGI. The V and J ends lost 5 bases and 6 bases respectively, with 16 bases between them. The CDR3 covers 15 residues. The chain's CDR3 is CASSRANVGPGELFF. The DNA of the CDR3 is TGTGCCAGCAGTCGCGCAAACGTAGGTCCCGGGGAGCTGTTTTTT.

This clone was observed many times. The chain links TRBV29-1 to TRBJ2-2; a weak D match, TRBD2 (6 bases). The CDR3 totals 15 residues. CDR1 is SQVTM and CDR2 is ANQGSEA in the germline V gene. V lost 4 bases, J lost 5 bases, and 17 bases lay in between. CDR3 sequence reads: CSVAAGTSNTGELFF. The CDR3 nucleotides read TGCAGCGTTGCGGCCGGGACTTCAAATACCGGGGAGCTGTTTTTT.